Sequencing of this TCR beta chain was carried out in a study of cytomegalovirus exposure and HLA in healthy donors. The study, taken as a whole, reports: Specificity of a few CMV-associated chains for CMV antigens was verified in vitro. It was in a later analysis that TCR association rates were seen to vary by HLA locus, highest for DRB1 and lowest for HLA-C. It is likely that the observed cluster of highly shared sequence variants was a sequencing artifact.

This clone showed up just a few times. The antigen remains unidentified. V shed 2 bases and J shed 1 base, with 12 bases lying between them. Germline V CDR1 and CDR2: MGHRA, YSYEKL. This CDR3 region has 16 residues. Healthy individuals who donated bone marrow served as the donors. The PCR was carried out with 60 Vbeta primers and 13 Jbeta primers. The protocol was immunoSEQ multiplex PCR, while the TCRdb copy is restricted to in-frame clones and leaves out a portion. The sample contains about 200,000 clones, approximately 81% of which appear only once. The sequence was collected from a man under 40 in good health and CMV-seronegative. V usage is TRBV4-1 and J usage is TRBJ2-1; tentatively, D is TRBD2 (6 bases). The sequencing input was PBMCs. CDR3 in DNA: TGCGCCAGCAGCCAATCTCCTCGGGGGTCCTACAATGAGCAGTTCTTC. It yields the protein CASSQSPRGSYNEQFF.